Listed here are 14 T cell receptor beta chains from one sample, sequenced in a study of cytomegalovirus exposure and HLA in healthy donors (dated by TCRdb to the late 2010s). The library was made by the immunoSEQ multiplex PCR assay. The table comes from immuneACCESS by way of TCRdb, which keeps in-frame sequences with V and J called. Part of the clones is missing from these tables; in studies checked, under half for an unresolved V gene and the rest for unknown reasons. The sample table shows about 360,000 clones, and 70% to 90% are seen once. Under 0.9% of the sample is held by the ten biggest clonotypes. The sequencing input was PBMCs. These TCRs come from a woman aged 18-29 years in good health and CMV-seronegative.

The chain uses TRBV28 and TRBJ2-3; a possible D gene is TRBD2 (5 bases). This CDR3 is 14 amino acids long. Germline V gene lookup returns CDR1 MDHEN and CDR2 SYDVKM. With 7 bases removed from V and 4 bases from J, the gap between germline ends came to 15 bases. The CDR3 region is CASKDSLGPDTQYF. The CDR3 nucleotides are TGTGCCAGCAAGGACTCCCTAGGCCCAGATACGCAGTATTTT.

The V gene is TRBV28, the J gene TRBJ2-7; TRBD1 matches at 9 bases. The V and J ends lost 6 bases and 5 bases, in that order; junction bases with no gene match: 11. Looked up from germline, CDR1 is MDHEN and CDR2 is SYDVKM. The CDR3 length is 15 residues. The CDR3 reads CASSLLGDRDHEQYF. In DNA form, the CDR3 reads TGTGCCAGCAGCCTTCTAGGGGACAGGGACCACGAGCAGTACTTC.

V is TRBV4-1 and J is TRBJ2-6, with D possibly being TRBD1 (7 bases). This CDR3 has 20 amino acids. V lost 1 base and J lost 0, with 19 bases in between. From germline, CDR1 is MGHRA and CDR2 YSYEKL. CDR3 nucleotide sequence: TGCGCCAGCAGCCAAGCTGCGGGACAGACGGTTCTCTCTGGGGCCAACGTCCTGACTTTC. Encoded protein: CASSQAAGQTVLSGANVLTF.

This clone was counted between two and nine times. The genes are TRBV5-1 and TRBJ2-7, with 10 bases lining up with TRBD1. After removal of 8 bases from V and 5 bases from J, the junction contained 13 bases not matched to a gene. The CDR3 is 15 residues long. Germline-derived CDR1 and CDR2 are SGHRS and YFSETQ. The CDR3: CASQDRTGGFHEQYF. CDR3 bases: TGCGCCAGTCAAGATAGGACAGGGGGGTTCCACGAGCAGTACTTC.

The chain joins TRBV6-4 to TRBJ1-5; D is undetermined. CDR1 and CDR2 (germline): MRHNA, SNTAGT. This CDR3 comprises 15 residues. Trimming stripped 2 bases from V and 2 bases from J, with 10 bases between. The DNA for the CDR3 is TGTGCCAGCAGTGACCAGGCAGCCGGCAATCAGCCCCAGCATTTT. Protein: CASSDQAAGNQPQHF.

The chain combines TRBV21-1 with TRBJ1-5; TRBD1, as called in the table, went unchecked against the DNA. TRBV21-1 is given as a pseudogene. This CDR3 spans 16 amino acids. The CDR3 spells CASRRGQGYSNQPQHF. The CDR3 bases are TGTGCCAGCAGGCGGGGACAGGGATATAGCAATCAGCCCCAGCATTTT.

This chain links TRBV11-2 with TRBJ1-3; D is unclear. This CDR3 comprises 12 residues. Trimming took off 4 bases at V and 8 bases at J, with 9 bases between the two ends. The germline V gene has CDR1 SGHAT and CDR2 FQNNGV. The CDR3 coding sequence is TGTGCCAGCAGCTACGACCGGGACACCATATATTTT. The encoded protein is CASSYDRDTIYF.

The chain uses TRBV7-9 and TRBJ1-4, with D perhaps matching TRBD1 (6 bases). V lost 4 bases and J lost 3, with 9 bases in between. Per the germline V gene, CDR1 is SEHNR and CDR2 is FQNEAQ (reference sequence). CDR3 length: 14 residues. The CDR3 spells CASSSTGPNEKLFF. The CDR3 DNA is TGTGCCAGCAGCTCGACAGGCCCTAATGAAAAACTGTTTTTT.

The chain recombines TRBV4-1 with TRBJ2-7; maybe TRBD1 (6 bases). Trimming cost V 1 base and J 4 bases, with 11 bases left between them. The CDR3 consists of 14 residues. CDR1 and CDR2 from the germline V gene are MGHRA and YSYEKL. CDR3 region: CASSQVGGVYEQYF. The CDR3 coding sequence is TGCGCCAGCAGCCAAGTAGGGGGAGTATACGAGCAGTACTTC.

J is TRBJ2-1 and V is TRBV5-1; 14 positions match TRBD2. With V trimmed by 1 base and J by 5 bases, 2 bases remained unmatched. Germline V gene sequence: CDR1 SGHRS, CDR2 YFSETQ. CDR3 length: 16 amino acids. The CDR3 here is CASSLMTSGRDNEQFF. CDR3 DNA: TGCGCCAGCAGCTTGATGACTAGCGGGAGGGACAATGAGCAGTTCTTC.

In this sample, this clone turned up a few times. The chain has TRBV4-1 and TRBJ2-2, with TRBD1 matching 7 bases. V lost 3 bases, J lost 8 bases, and 3 bases stayed unmatched. This CDR3 is 13 amino acids long. CDR1 and CDR2 (germline): MGHRA, YSYEKL. The CDR3 coding sequence is TGCGCCAGCAGCCATTCGGACAGGGGGGAGCTGTTTTTT. Protein product: CASSHSDRGELFF.

This clone was found a few times. The rearrangement links TRBV9 to TRBJ1-5; tentatively, D is TRBD1 (5 bases). The V end was cut by 0 bases, the J end by 1 base, with 8 bases between. The CDR3 spans 15 residues. CDR1 and CDR2 from the germline V gene are SGDLS and YYNGEE. The DNA of the CDR3 is TGTGCCAGCAGCGTAGGCTCAGGGAGCAATCAGCCCCAGCATTTT. It yields the protein CASSVGSGSNQPQHF.

The chain recombines TRBV7-9 with TRBJ1-5, with D uncertain. V was trimmed by 5 bases and J by 6 bases, leaving 14 bases between them. This CDR3 is built from 14 residues. CDR1 SEHNR and CDR2 FQNEAQ come from the germline V gene (reference sequence). The CDR3 here is CASSPGRVGQPQHF. For the CDR3, the DNA is TGTGCCAGCAGCCCCGGGAGGGTAGGTCAGCCCCAGCATTTT.

This rearrangement joins TRBV29-1 to TRBJ1-1; D perhaps matches TRBD1 (6 bases). The germline V gene encodes CDR1 SQVTM and CDR2 ANQGSEA. The CDR3 extends over 13 amino acids. The ends were cut back, 4 bases at V and 8 bases at J, with 17 bases in the middle. Here the CDR3 reads CSVAYSGETEAFF. DNA of the CDR3: TGCAGCGTTGCGTATTCAGGGGAAACGGAAGCTTTCTTT.